This T cell receptor (beta chain) was sequenced for a study of CXCR3-negative and CXCR3-positive naive CD8 T cells. All TRB cDNA libraries came from 5' RACE performed with UMI labels. TCRdb reprocessed the 5' RACE reads, keeping one entry per CDR3 protein, no DNA. The sample spans around 90,000 distinct CDR3 sequences; the ten largest clones claim less than 1.1%. The CDR3 has 13 residues. CDR1 and CDR2 from the germline V gene are SGHDN and FVKESK. Sequenced input: naive CXCR3- CD8+ T cells from blood. Subset denoted: CD45RO-CCR7+CD27+CD95- naive CD8+ T cells lacking CXCR3 (TNR3-). This receptor was taken from a human donor in good health. Some clones in this sample may be carry-over from other donors' samples. This chain uses TRBV14 with TRBJ1-1. This CDR3 reads CASRQTQNTEAFF.